This TCR beta chain is from a study of T-cell memory formation after mild COVID-19. Study-level background: TCR clusters were mostly confined to one donor each.

Study-wide points: Researchers could not confirm that second-wave clones peaking on day 37 targeted SARS-CoV-2.

V was pared by 2 bases and J by 4 bases, with 23 bases between. The CDR3 consists of 18 residues. TCR alpha and TCR beta cDNA libraries with sample barcodes and UMIs came from 5'RACE using constant-segment primers. TCRdb fed the 5' RACE reads into MiXCR, producing one record per CDR3 protein. Found here are tens of thousands of distinct CDR3 sequences, around an eighth of them singletons; the top ten hold over 25%. This clonotype has only a few counts. Its cognate antigen is unknown. This chain links TRBV12-3 or TRBV12-4 with TRBJ1-2, with unresolved D. The TCR was taken from an adult woman who had mild COVID-19 (a few samples of this study predate the infection). Cell type and time point are not known. Source material: PBMCs or a T cell subset sorted from them (not recorded which). The CDR3 bases are TGTGCCAGCAGTTTACCCTTTATGGACGCCGAGGGCGGCTATGGCTACACCTTC. Translation: CASSLPFMDAEGGYGYTF.